This is a list of T cell receptor beta chains from one sample in a study of CD8 T cells in Susac syndrome. TCRdb reprocessed the immunoSEQ multiplex PCR reads via MiXCR and lists one record per CDR3 protein. The sample has 100,000 or so distinct CDR3 sequences; around nine tenths are singletons. Material for sequencing was CD4+ T cells from PBMCs. These receptors all stem from a human donor in good health. CDR3s include the opening cysteine and the closing phenylalanine or tryptophan. D genes are given only for firm matches. The size of a clone is reported for some rows only, either as once, few or many, or as a class for expanded clones.

j_gene	v_gene	abundance	d_gene	CDR3aa	CDR3nt
TRBJ1-4	TRBV5-5	.	.	CASTPGGQDEKLFF	TGTGCCAGCACCCCCGGGGGGCAGGATGAAAAACTGTTTTTT
TRBJ1-2	TRBV5-4	.	.	CASSLAFQGTGNGYTF	TGTGCCAGCAGCTTGGCCTTTCAAGGCACGGGGAATGGCTACACCTTC
TRBJ1-5	TRBV30	.	TRBD1	CAWSAGQGSNQPQHF	TGTGCCTGGAGCGCGGGACAGGGTTCTAATCAGCCCCAGCATTTT
TRBJ2-1	TRBV19	.	TRBD1	CASSSRTGAGYNEQFF	TGTGCCAGTAGTTCACGGACAGGAGCCGGCTACAATGAGCAGTTCTTC
TRBJ1-3	TRBV21-1	.	.	CASSKELAGRSGNTIYF	TGTGCCAGCAGCAAAGAGTTGGCAGGGAGGTCGGGAAACACCATATATTTT
TRBJ2-2	TRBV5-1	once	.	CATTTGHENTGELFF	TGCGCCACCACGACTGGACACGAGAACACCGGGGAGCTGTTTTTT
TRBJ2-7	TRBV3-1	.	TRBD1	CASSRVGTGAYEQYF	TGTGCCAGCAGCCGAGTCGGGACAGGAGCCTACGAGCAGTACTTC
TRBJ2-7	TRBV4-1	.	TRBD1	CASSQNTGAYEQYF	TGCGCCAGCAGCCAAAACACAGGGGCCTACGAGCAGTACTTC
TRBJ2-7	TRBV19	.	.	CASSIRDTGSYEQYF	TGTGCCAGTAGTATCCGGGACACAGGCTCCTACGAGCAGTACTTC
TRBJ2-1	TRBV27	.	.	CASSFGAGTYNEQFF	TGTGCCAGCAGTTTCGGGGCGGGTACCTACAATGAGCAGTTCTTC
TRBJ1-5	TRBV29-1	once	TRBD1	CSGGQGSNQPQHF	TGCAGCGGTGGACAGGGAAGCAATCAGCCCCAGCATTTT
TRBJ1-4	TRBV7-9	.	.	CASSTQDEKLFF	TGTGCCAGCAGCACGCAGGATGAAAAACTGTTTTTT
TRBJ2-3	TRBV29-1	.	TRBD1	CSVERDRGLTDTQYF	TGCAGCGTTGAAAGAGACAGGGGGCTCACAGATACGCAGTATTTT
TRBJ2-1	TRBV5-1	.	.	CASKDIDGEQFF	TGCGCCAGCAAGGACATCGACGGTGAGCAGTTCTTC
TRBJ1-3	TRBV7-2	.	.	CASSVGPSSGNTIYF	TGTGCCAGCAGCGTAGGGCCGAGCTCTGGAAACACCATATATTTT
TRBJ2-1	TRBV6-2/TRBV6-3	.	TRBD2	CASSEPLLAGGPSEQFF	TGTGCCAGCAGCGAACCACTACTAGCGGGAGGGCCCAGTGAGCAGTTCTTC
TRBJ1-3	TRBV6-6	.	.	CASIRQSHSGNTIYF	TGTGCCAGCATCCGGCAGAGCCACTCTGGAAACACCATATATTTT
TRBJ1-2	TRBV15	.	.	CATSKRGEGYGYTF	TGTGCCACCAGCAAGCGGGGGGAAGGCTATGGCTACACCTTC
TRBJ1-1	TRBV4-2	.	.	CASSQRTNTEAFF	TGTGCCAGCAGCCAAAGGACGAACACTGAAGCTTTCTTT
TRBJ2-2	TRBV7-6	.	TRBD2	CACGLALTGELFF	TGTGCCTGTGGACTAGCGCTCACCGGGGAGCTGTTTTTT
TRBJ1-1	TRBV19	.	.	CASSMGIRTTAEAFF	TGTGCCAGTAGTATGGGTATACGAACAACTGCTGAAGCTTTCTTT
TRBJ2-6	TRBV5-6	.	TRBD1	CASSLGVGQGGVLTF	TGTGCCAGCAGCCTGGGGGTGGGACAGGGCGGCGTCCTGACTTTC
TRBJ1-3	TRBV29-1	.	TRBD1	CSVTTGVSGNTIYF	TGCAGCGTTACGACAGGGGTCTCTGGAAACACCATATATTTT
TRBJ1-5	TRBV3-1	.	.	CASSGRYSNQPQHF	TGTGCCAGCAGCGGTCGCTATAGCAATCAGCCCCAGCATTTT
TRBJ1-5	TRBV27	.	TRBD1	CASSQTGRNQPQHF	TGTGCCAGCAGTCAGACAGGGAGGAATCAGCCCCAGCATTTT
TRBJ1-5	TRBV2	.	TRBD1	CASTGGHQPQHF	TGTGCCAGCACAGGGGGCCATCAGCCCCAGCATTTT
TRBJ2-1	TRBV20-1	.	TRBD2	CSARDPGLAGGEQFF	TGCAGTGCTAGGGATCCCGGACTAGCGGGGGGTGAGCAGTTCTTC
TRBJ1-2	TRBV7-8	.	TRBD1	CASLGDRRVTNYGYTF	TGTGCCAGCCTGGGGGACAGAAGAGTTACTAACTATGGCTACACCTTC
TRBJ2-2	TRBV20-1	.	.	CSARDRVSGELFF	TGCAGTGCTAGAGACAGGGTTTCCGGGGAGCTGTTTTTT
TRBJ2-6	TRBV7-2	.	TRBD1	CASSRTGNGANVLTF	TGTGCCAGCAGCCGGACAGGGAACGGGGCCAACGTCCTGACTTTC
TRBJ2-5	TRBV29-1	.	.	CSVEQSYQETQYF	TGCAGCGTTGAACAGTCGTACCAAGAGACCCAGTACTTC
TRBJ1-6	TRBV7-2	.	.	CASSPQGTSYNSPLHF	TGTGCCAGCAGCCCCCAGGGGACATCCTATAATTCACCCCTCCACTTT
TRBJ2-7	TRBV30	.	.	CAWSKDKAAYEQYF	TGTGCCTGGAGTAAGGACAAGGCGGCATACGAGCAGTACTTC
TRBJ2-7	TRBV20-1	once	TRBD2	CSARDSLAGLYEQYF	TGCAGTGCTAGAGATTCCCTAGCGGGCCTCTACGAGCAGTACTTC
TRBJ2-7	TRBV6-6	once	.	CASSNQDEQYF	TGTGCCAGCAGTAATCAAGACGAGCAGTACTTC
TRBJ1-2	TRBV10-3	.	.	CAIGKQGNYGYTF	TGTGCCATCGGGAAGCAGGGGAACTATGGCTACACCTTC
TRBJ1-2	TRBV29-1	.	.	CSVSSTGTRGYTF	TGCAGCGTTTCCAGTACAGGGACTAGGGGCTACACCTTC
TRBJ1-1	TRBV29-1	.	.	CSVEVRGVDTEAFF	TGCAGCGTTGAAGTCAGGGGCGTGGACACTGAAGCTTTCTTT
TRBJ2-6	TRBV11-1	once	.	CASTPGGRSGANVLTF	TGTGCCAGCACCCCAGGAGGACGCTCTGGGGCCAACGTCCTGACTTTC
TRBJ2-4	TRBV10-3	.	TRBD1	CAISAIGDRGNIQYF	TGTGCCATCAGCGCCATCGGGGACAGGGGAAACATTCAGTACTTC
TRBJ1-4	TRBV4-1	few	.	CASSQDSGTAEKLFF	TGCGCCAGCAGCCAAGACAGCGGGACGGCTGAAAAACTGTTTTTT
TRBJ2-2	TRBV7-2	.	.	CASSMTSSNTGELFF	TGTGCCAGCAGCATGACTAGTTCGAACACCGGGGAGCTGTTTTTT
TRBJ1-1	TRBV29-1	.	.	CSVLSTEAFF	TGCAGCGTTTTGAGCACTGAAGCTTTCTTT
TRBJ1-1	TRBV29-1	.	.	CSVAGVNTEAFF	TGCAGCGTCGCGGGGGTTAACACTGAAGCTTTCTTT
TRBJ2-5	TRBV7-8	.	TRBD2	CASSQKRLAAQETQYF	TGTGCCAGCAGCCAGAAACGACTAGCGGCCCAAGAGACCCAGTACTTC
TRBJ2-1	TRBV20-1	.	.	CSAIPWDEQFF	TGCAGTGCTATCCCCTGGGATGAGCAGTTCTTC
TRBJ2-2	TRBV4-1	.	TRBD1	CASSQDPGQGPPNTGELFF	TGCGCCAGCAGCCAGGATCCGGGACAGGGGCCCCCGAACACCGGGGAGCTGTTTTTT
TRBJ2-5	TRBV4-3	.	.	CASSQFAEETQYF	TGCGCCAGCAGCCAATTTGCGGAAGAGACCCAGTACTTC
TRBJ1-1	TRBV30	.	TRBD1	CAWSNNRGMNTEAFF	TGTGCCTGGAGTAACAACAGGGGGATGAACACTGAAGCTTTCTTT
TRBJ2-1	TRBV6-1	.	TRBD2	CASSEGWGLAYEQFF	TGTGCCAGCAGTGAAGGGTGGGGACTAGCCTATGAGCAGTTCTTC
TRBJ2-7	TRBV2	.	.	CASSSTIASHEQYF	TGTGCCAGCAGTTCAACCATTGCTTCTCACGAGCAGTACTTC
TRBJ1-6	TRBV6-5	.	.	CASGIQGVSPLHF	TGTGCCAGCGGGATACAGGGAGTTTCACCCCTCCACTTT